These 14 T cell receptor beta chains originate from one sample sequenced in a study of post-analysis software for immune sequencing data. Broader study findings: Patients showed TRBV5-6, TRBV5-1 and TRBV20-1 among roughly five TRBV segments more frequent than in controls.

The TCR beta cDNA libraries contained unique molecular identifiers. TCRdb re-analysed the PCR reads in MiXCR, keeping a single row per CDR3 protein. The profile shows fewer than 850,000 distinct CDR3 sequences, under 60% of them singletons. These receptors have no identified antigens. Sequencing was carried out using blood. These TCRs come from a girl under 18 with multiple sclerosis.

This clonotype was counted a few times. This chain links TRBV9 with TRBJ2-5; D is undetermined. Germline V gene sequence: CDR1 SGDLS, CDR2 YYNGEE. V gave up 0 bases and J gave up 1 base, with 10 bases separating them. The CDR3 runs 15 residues. CDR3 sequence: CASSVEGTSQETQYF. The DNA of the CDR3 is TGTGCCAGCAGCGTAGAAGGTACAAGCCAAGAGACCCAGTACTTC.

The chain combines TRBV7-9 with TRBJ2-5, with 10 bases identical to TRBD2. The CDR3 covers 13 residues. Germline assignment: CDR1 SEHNR and CDR2 FQNEAQ (reference sequence). J gave up 4 bases and V 6 bases, and 2 bases lay outside the gene matches. The CDR3 is CASRPSGGETQYF. In DNA form, the CDR3 reads TGTGCCAGCAGGCCTAGCGGGGGAGAGACCCAGTACTTC.

The chain recombines TRBV14 with TRBJ2-5, with D possibly TRBD1 on 5 matching bases. The J call may be incorrect, as the DNA end agrees better with TRBJ2-7. The CDR3 covers 14 residues. Germline lookup yields CDR1 SGHDN and CDR2 FVKESK. CDR3 region: CASSQDDSSYEQYF. The CDR3, as DNA: TGTGCCAGCAGCCAAGATGACAGCTCCTACGAGCAGTACTTC.

The genes are TRBV6-1 and TRBJ1-2; 7 bases match TRBD1. Germline CDR1 and CDR2: MNHNS and SASEGT. The V gene end was trimmed by 7 bases and the J gene end by 8 bases; junction bases not matched to a gene: 7. There are 12 residues in the CDR3. CDR3 loop: CASTRDRKGYTF. The CDR3 DNA follows: TGTGCCAGCACCCGGGACAGAAAGGGCTACACCTTC.

The rearrangement joins TRBV20-1 to TRBJ1-2; TRBD1 is a possible D gene (5 bases). This CDR3 is built from 14 residues. The V gene lost 0 bases and the J gene lost 4 bases, with 12 bases spanning the gap. CDR1 and CDR2 (germline): DFQATT, SNEGSKA (reference sequence). The CDR3 region has the DNA TGCAGTGCTAGAGACAGGGTGGGCGCCTATGGCTACACCTTC. Its translation is CSARDRVGAYGYTF.

This chain connects TRBV15 to TRBJ1-6; 8 nucleotides match TRBD1. CDR3 length: 15 amino acids. With 0 bases clipped from V and 8 bases from J, the junction kept 3 bases outside the gene matches. Germline assignment: CDR1 LNHNV and CDR2 YYDKDF (reference sequence). CDR3 nucleotide sequence: TGTGCCACCAGCAGAGACCCGACAGGGGATTCACCCCTCCACTTT. Amino acid sequence: CATSRDPTGDSPLHF.

The DNA for the CDR3 is TGCAGCGGGGGGACTAGCGGATACGAGCAGTACTTC. Translating gives CSGGTSGYEQYF. The chain employs TRBV29-1 and TRBJ2-7, with 11 bases matching TRBD2. The CDR3 totals 12 residues. Germline V gives CDR1 SQVTM, CDR2 ANQGSEA. V was pared by 7 bases and J by 4 bases, with 3 bases of the junction left unmatched.

On this clonotype: A much bigger clone sits one base away, suggesting this may be a read error. The rearrangement joins TRBV29-1 to TRBJ2-1; unclear D gene. This CDR3 is built from 13 residues. V gave up 3 bases and J gave up 9 bases, with 15 bases separating them. Per the germline V gene, CDR1 is SQVTM and CDR2 is ANQGSEA. CDR3 DNA: TGCAGCGTTGACCGGCGGCTCGGCAGTGAGCAGTTCTTC. Amino acid sequence: CSVDRRLGSEQFF.

The chain has TRBV20-1 and TRBJ2-5, with 11 bases that match TRBD2. The CDR3 is 15 amino acids. Trimming removed 3 bases from V and 4 bases from J; junction bases left unmatched: 7. Germline values: CDR1 DFQATT, CDR2 SNEGSKA (reference sequence). The DNA of the CDR3 is TGCAGTGCTAGTAACCTAGCGGGAGGACTAGAGACCCAGTACTTC. This translates into CSASNLAGGLETQYF.

The J gene is TRBJ2-1, the V gene TRBV12-3 or TRBV12-4; perhaps TRBD2 as D (6 bases). CDR3 length: 14 amino acids. V was clipped by 3 bases and J by 4 bases, with 10 bases between them. DNA for the CDR3: TGTGCCAGCAGTTTTGTACGGGAGTACAATGAGCAGTTCTTC. It yields the protein CASSFVREYNEQFF.

The genes are TRBV7-8 and TRBJ2-3; the match to TRBD2 covers 12 bases. Germline V gene data show CDR1 as SGHVS and CDR2 as FQNEAQ. V trimming: 5 bases; J trimming: 4 bases; junction bases outside the gene matches: 4. This CDR3 has 15 amino acids. In DNA form, the CDR3 reads TGTGCCAGCAGCCCTAGCGGGAGGGTCGCAGATACGCAGTATTTT. Its translation is CASSPSGRVADTQYF. Looking up the rest from reference TRBV7-8 and TRBJ2-3 gives the full variable domain: GAGVSQSPRYKVAKRGQDVALRCDPISGHVSLFWYQQALGQGPEFLTYFQNEAQLDKSGLPSDRFFAERPEGSVSTLKIQRTQQEDSAVYLCASSPSGRVADTQYFGPGTRLTVL.

This clonotype was seen more than once but under ten times. V is TRBV20-1 and J is TRBJ2-7; weak D call: TRBD2 (7 bases). The germline V gene encodes CDR1 DFQATT and CDR2 SNEGSKA (reference sequence). V lost 5 bases to trimming and J lost 0 bases, with 11 bases between them. The CDR3 runs to 13 residues. This chain's CDR3 is CSAHREGSYEQYF. DNA for the CDR3: TGCAGTGCTCACAGGGAGGGCTCCTACGAGCAGTACTTC.

The chain uses TRBV29-1 and TRBJ1-1; 8 positions agree with TRBD1. In germline, CDR1 is SQVTM, CDR2 ANQGSEA. V lost 7 bases, J lost 3 bases, and 7 bases stayed unmatched. The CDR3 totals 13 residues. This CDR3 is CSGRGQDDTEAFF. The CDR3, as DNA: TGCAGCGGCAGGGGACAGGACGACACTGAAGCTTTCTTT.

This clonotype was observed a handful of times. The chain has TRBV7-9 and TRBJ2-1, with 10 bases matching TRBD1. The germline V gene encodes CDR1 SEHNR and CDR2 FQNEAQ (reference sequence). The ends lost 6 bases at V and 7 bases at J; junction bases unmatched: 3. This CDR3 region has 13 residues. CDR3 in amino acids: CASRTGGWNEQFF. CDR3 nucleotide sequence: TGTGCCAGCAGGACAGGGGGCTGGAATGAGCAGTTCTTC.